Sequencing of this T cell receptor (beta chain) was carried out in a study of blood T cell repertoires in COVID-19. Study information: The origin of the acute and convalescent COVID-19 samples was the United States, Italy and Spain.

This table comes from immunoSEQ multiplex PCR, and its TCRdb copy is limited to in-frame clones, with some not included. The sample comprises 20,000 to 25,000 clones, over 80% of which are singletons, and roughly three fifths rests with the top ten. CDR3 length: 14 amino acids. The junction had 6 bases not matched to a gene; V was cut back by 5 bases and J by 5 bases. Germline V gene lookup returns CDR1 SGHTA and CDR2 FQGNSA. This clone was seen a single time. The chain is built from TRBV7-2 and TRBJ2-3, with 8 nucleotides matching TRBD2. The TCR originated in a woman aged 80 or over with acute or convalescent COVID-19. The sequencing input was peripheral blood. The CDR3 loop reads CASSLSGRGDTQYF. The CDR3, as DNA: TGTGCCAGCAGCCTAAGCGGGAGAGGAGATACGCAGTATTTT.